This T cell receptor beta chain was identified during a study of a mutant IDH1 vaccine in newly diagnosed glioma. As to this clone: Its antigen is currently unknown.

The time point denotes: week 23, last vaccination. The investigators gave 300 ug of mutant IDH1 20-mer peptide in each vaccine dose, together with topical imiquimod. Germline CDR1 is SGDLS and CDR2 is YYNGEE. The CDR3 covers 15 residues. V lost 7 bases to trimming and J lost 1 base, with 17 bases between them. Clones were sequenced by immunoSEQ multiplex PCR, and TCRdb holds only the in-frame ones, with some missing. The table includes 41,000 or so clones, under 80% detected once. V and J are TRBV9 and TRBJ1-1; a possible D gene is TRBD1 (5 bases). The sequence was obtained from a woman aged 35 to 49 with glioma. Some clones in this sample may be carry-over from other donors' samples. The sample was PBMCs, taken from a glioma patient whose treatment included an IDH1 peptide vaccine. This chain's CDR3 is CASGNPGRRNTEAFF. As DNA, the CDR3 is TGTGCCAGCGGGAATCCGGGACGGAGGAACACTGAAGCTTTCTTT.